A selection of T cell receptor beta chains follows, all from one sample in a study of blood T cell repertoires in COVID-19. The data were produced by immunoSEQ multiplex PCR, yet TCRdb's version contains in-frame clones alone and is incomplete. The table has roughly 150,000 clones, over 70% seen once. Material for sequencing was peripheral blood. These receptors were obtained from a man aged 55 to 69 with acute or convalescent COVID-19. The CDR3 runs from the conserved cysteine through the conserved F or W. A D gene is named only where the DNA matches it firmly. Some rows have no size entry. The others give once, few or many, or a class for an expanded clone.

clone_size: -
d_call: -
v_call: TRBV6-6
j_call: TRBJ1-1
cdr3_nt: TGTGCCAGCAGGTCAGGTCGTAGCACTGAAGCTTTCTTT
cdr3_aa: CASRSGRSTEAFF

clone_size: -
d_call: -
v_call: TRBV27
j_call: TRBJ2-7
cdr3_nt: TGTGCCAGCAGTTTTAGCGCCATCTCCTACGAGCAGTACTTC
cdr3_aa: CASSFSAISYEQYF

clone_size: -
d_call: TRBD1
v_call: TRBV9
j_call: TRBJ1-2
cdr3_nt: TGTGCCAGCAGCGTAGATCCAGGGGGCACCTATGGCTACACCTTC
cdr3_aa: CASSVDPGGTYGYTF

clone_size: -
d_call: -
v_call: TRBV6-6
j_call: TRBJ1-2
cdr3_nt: TGTGCCAGCAGAGGCCCGGGGGGCTACACCTTC
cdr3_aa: CASRGPGGYTF

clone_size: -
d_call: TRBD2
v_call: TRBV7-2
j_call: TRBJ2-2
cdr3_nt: TGTGCCAGCAGCCCCAGGGGACTAGCGGGGGGCCGAAACACCGGGGAGCTGTTTTTT
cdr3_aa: CASSPRGLAGGRNTGELFF

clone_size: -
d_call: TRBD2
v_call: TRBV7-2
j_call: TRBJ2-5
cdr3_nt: TGTGCCAGCAGCTTAGCAAGGTCCGGGACTAGTATGGGGACCCAGTACTTC
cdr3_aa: CASSLARSGTSMGTQYF

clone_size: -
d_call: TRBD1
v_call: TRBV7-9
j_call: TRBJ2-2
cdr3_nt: TGTGCCAGCAGCACCCGGGACAGGGGGCAAGGGGCCGGGGAGCTGTTTTTT
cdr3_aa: CASSTRDRGQGAGELFF

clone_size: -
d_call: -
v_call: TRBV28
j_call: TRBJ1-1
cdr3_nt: TGTGCCAGCAGACAGGCAGCCTCTGAAGCTTTCTTT
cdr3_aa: CASRQAASEAFF

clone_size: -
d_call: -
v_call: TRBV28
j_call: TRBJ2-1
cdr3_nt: TGTGCCAGCAGAAACCAGGGTCTATACTTCTTC
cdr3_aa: CASRNQGLYFF

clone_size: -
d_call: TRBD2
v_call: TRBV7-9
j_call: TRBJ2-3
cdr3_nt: TGTGCCAGCAGCTTTGCGGGGGTCACAGATACGCAGTATTTT
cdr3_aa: CASSFAGVTDTQYF

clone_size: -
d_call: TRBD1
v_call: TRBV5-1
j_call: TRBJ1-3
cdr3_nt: TGCGCCAGCAGCTTGTCGGGGACAGGGCATTCCCCCTCTGGAAACACCATATATTTT
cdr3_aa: CASSLSGTGHSPSGNTIYF

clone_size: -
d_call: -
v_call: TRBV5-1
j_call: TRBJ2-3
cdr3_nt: TGCGCCAGCAGCAGGACTGGGACGCAGTATTTT
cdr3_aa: CASSRTGTQYF

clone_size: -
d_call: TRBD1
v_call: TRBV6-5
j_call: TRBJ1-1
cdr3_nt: TGTGCCAGCAGTTACGGCCGGACAGGGGGCACTGAAGCTTTCTTT
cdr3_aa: CASSYGRTGGTEAFF

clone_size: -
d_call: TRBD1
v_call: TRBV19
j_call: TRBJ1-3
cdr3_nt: TGTGCCAGTAGAGATCTTACAGGGGCGACTGGAAACACCATATATTTT
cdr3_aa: CASRDLTGATGNTIYF

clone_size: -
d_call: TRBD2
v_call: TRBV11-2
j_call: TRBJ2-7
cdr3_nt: TGTGCCAGCAGCTCCAGACTAGCGAGAAACGAGCAGTACTTC
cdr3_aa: CASSSRLARNEQYF

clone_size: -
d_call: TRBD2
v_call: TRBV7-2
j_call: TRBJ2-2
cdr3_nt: TGTGCCAGCAAACCGGGACTAGCGGCTAACGGGGGGGAGCTGTTTTTT
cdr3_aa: CASKPGLAANGGELFF

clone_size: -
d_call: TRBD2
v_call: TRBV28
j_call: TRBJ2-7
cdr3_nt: TGTGCCAGCAGTTTGGCTGGGACTAGCGGGACTTACGAGCAGTACTTC
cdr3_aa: CASSLAGTSGTYEQYF

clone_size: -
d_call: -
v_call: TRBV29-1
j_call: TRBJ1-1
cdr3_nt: TGCAGCGTTATGGGGGGGTCTATAGAAGCTTTCTTT
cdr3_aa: CSVMGGSIEAFF

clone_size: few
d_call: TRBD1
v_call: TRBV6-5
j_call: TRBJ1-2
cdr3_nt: TGTGCCAGCAGTTACCTACAGGGGGCGGGCGGCTACACCTTC
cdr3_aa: CASSYLQGAGGYTF

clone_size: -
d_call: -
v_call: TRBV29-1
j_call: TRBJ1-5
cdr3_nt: TGCAGCGTCGGGACTCGCAATCAGCCCCAGCATTTT
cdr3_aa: CSVGTRNQPQHF

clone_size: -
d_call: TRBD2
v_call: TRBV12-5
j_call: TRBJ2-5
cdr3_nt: TGTGCTAGTGACCCCGGGGTAGCGGGGCAAGAGACCCAGTACTTC
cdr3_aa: CASDPGVAGQETQYF

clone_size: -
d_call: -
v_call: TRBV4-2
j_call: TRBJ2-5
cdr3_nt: TGTGCCAGCAGCCAAGATAATCACCAGGGGCAAGAGACCCAGTACTTC
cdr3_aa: CASSQDNHQGQETQYF

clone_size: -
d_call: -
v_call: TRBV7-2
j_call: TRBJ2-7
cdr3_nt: TGTGCCAGCAGCAGGGACTTGGCCTACGAGCAGTACTTC
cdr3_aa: CASSRDLAYEQYF

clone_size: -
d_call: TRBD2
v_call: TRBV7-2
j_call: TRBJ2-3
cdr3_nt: TGTGCCAGCAGCAAAGATTTAGCGGGAGGGCCGGGGACGCAGTATTTT
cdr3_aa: CASSKDLAGGPGTQYF

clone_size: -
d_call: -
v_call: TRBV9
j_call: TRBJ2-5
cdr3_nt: TGTGCCAGCAGCGTACAGGGGCCTAACTCAGAGACCCAGTACTTC
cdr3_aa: CASSVQGPNSETQYF

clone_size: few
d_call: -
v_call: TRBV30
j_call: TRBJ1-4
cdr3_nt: TGTGCTAGCGGCGCAACTAATGAAAAACTGTTTTTT
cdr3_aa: CASGATNEKLFF

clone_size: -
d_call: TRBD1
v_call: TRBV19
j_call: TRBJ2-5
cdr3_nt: TGTGCCAGTAGTATAACCGGGACAGGGCAAGAGACCCAGTACTTC
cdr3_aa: CASSITGTGQETQYF

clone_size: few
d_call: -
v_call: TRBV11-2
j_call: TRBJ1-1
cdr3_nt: TGTGCCAGCAGCTTAGAGTTAGGGGTGCGCGCTTTCTTT
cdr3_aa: CASSLELGVRAFF

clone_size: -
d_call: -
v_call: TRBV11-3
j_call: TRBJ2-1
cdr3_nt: TGTGCCAGCAGTCGACTACCGTACAATGAGCAGTTCTTC
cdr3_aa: CASSRLPYNEQFF

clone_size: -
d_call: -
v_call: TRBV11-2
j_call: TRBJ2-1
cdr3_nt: TGTGCCAGCAGCTTAGCTCCAAGCGGAACTTACAATGAGCAGTTCTTC
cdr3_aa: CASSLAPSGTYNEQFF

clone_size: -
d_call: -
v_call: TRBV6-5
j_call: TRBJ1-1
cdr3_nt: TGTGCCAGCGGGAGGGAGTGGACTGAAGCTTTCTTT
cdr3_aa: CASGREWTEAFF

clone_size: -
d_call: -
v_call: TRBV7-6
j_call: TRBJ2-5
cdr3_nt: TGTGCCAGCAGCTTGGGACACTTTGGGGAGACCCAGTACTTC
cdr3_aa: CASSLGHFGETQYF

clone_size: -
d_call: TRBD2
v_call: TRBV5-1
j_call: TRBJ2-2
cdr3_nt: TGCGCCAGCAGCTATAGAGCGGGAGGATCGAACACCGGGGAGCTGTTTTTT
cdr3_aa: CASSYRAGGSNTGELFF

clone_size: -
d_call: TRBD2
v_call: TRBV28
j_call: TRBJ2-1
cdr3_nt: TGTGCCAGCAGTCATCCTAGCGGTCCCTACAATGAGCAGTTCTTC
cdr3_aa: CASSHPSGPYNEQFF

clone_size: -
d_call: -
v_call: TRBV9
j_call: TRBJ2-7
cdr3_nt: TGTGCCAGCAGCCCGAGTAGTGGGCTAGCCGACTACGAGCAGTACTTC
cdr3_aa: CASSPSSGLADYEQYF

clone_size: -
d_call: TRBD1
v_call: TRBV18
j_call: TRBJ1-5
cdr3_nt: TGTGCCAGCTCCCCCGGACAGGGCAGCAATCAGCCCCAGCATTTT
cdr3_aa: CASSPGQGSNQPQHF

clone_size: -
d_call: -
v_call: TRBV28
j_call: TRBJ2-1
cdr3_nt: TGTGCCAGCAGCCCCATGACAGATTGGTATAGCGGTCTGCACTACAATGAGCAGTTCTTC
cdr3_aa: CASSPMTDWYSGLHYNEQFF

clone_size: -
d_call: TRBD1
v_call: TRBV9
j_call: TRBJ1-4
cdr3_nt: TGTGCCAGCAGCCCGGGGGGGACAGGGCCTGAAAAACTGTTTTTT
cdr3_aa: CASSPGGTGPEKLFF

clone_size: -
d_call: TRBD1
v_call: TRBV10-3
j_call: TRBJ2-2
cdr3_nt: TGTGCCATCAGTGAGTCTGTATGGGGACAGGGAACCGGGGAGCTGTTTTTT
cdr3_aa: CAISESVWGQGTGELFF

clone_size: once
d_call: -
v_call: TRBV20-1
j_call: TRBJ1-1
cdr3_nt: TGCAGTGCCGGACAGAAGCATGAAGCTTTCTTT
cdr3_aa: CSAGQKHEAFF

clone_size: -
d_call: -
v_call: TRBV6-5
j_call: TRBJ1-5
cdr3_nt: TGTGCCAGCAGAATAAGGGAGTATAGCAATCAGCCCCAGCATTTT
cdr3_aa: CASRIREYSNQPQHF

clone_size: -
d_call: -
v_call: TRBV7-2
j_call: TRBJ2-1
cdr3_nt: TGTGCCAGCAGCTTAGACCCAGGGTGGGGTGAGCAGTTCTTC
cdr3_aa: CASSLDPGWGEQFF

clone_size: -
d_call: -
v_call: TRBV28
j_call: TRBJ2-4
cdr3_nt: TGTGCCAGCAGTTTCCAGGACTGGGCGGTAAAAAACATTCAGTACTTC
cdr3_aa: CASSFQDWAVKNIQYF

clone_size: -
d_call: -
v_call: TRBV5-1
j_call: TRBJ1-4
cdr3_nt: TGCGCCAGCAGCTTGGCCGGGCAGCGGACTGAAAAACTGTTTTTT
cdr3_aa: CASSLAGQRTEKLFF

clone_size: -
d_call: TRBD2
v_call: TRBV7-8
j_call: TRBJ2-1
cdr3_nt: TGTGCCAGCAGCCGAGACGTACTAGCGGGGAGCAATGAGCAGTTCTTC
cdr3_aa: CASSRDVLAGSNEQFF

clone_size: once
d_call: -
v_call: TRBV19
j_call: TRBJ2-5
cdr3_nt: TGTGCCACCGCGGGTCCTTCTCAAGAGACCCAGTACTTC
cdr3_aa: CATAGPSQETQYF

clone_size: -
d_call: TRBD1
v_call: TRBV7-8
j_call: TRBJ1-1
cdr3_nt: TGTGCCAGCAGCGCCCCAGGGGGCGCCAGTTCCGCTTTCTTT
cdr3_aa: CASSAPGGASSAFF

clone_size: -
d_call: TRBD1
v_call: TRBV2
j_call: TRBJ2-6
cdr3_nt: TGTGTCGGCACAGGGGGCGGTAGAGCCGGGGCCAACGTCCTGACTTTC
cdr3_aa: CVGTGGGRAGANVLTF

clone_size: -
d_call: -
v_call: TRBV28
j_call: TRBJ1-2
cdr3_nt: TGTGCCAGCAGTTTGACAGGCCCTAACTATGGCTACACCTTC
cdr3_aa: CASSLTGPNYGYTF

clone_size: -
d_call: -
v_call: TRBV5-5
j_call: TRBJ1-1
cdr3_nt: TGTGCCAGCCAGGTGGGGGGAGACACTGAAGCTTTCTTT
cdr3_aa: CASQVGGDTEAFF

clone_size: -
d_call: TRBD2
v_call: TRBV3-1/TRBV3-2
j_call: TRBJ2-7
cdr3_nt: TGTGCCAGCAGCTTAAGCGGGGTTTCCTACGAGCAGTACTTC
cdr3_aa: CASSLSGVSYEQYF

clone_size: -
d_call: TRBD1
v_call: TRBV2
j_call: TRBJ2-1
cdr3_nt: TGTGCCAGCAAGGCGGACAGGGCCAATGAGCAGTTCTTC
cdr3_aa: CASKADRANEQFF

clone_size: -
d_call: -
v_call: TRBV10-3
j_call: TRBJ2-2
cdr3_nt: TGTGCCATCAGTGAGACGGGAATAGGGAACACCGGGGAGCTGTTTTTT
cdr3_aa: CAISETGIGNTGELFF

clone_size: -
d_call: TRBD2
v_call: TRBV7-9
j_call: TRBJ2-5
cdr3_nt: TGTGCCAGCAGCCCCCGGACTAGCGTGGAGACCCAGTACTTC
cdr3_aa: CASSPRTSVETQYF

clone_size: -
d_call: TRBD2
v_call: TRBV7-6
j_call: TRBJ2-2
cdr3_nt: TGTGCCAGCAGCTTAGGAGCGGGGGGGTCCGGGGAGCTGTTTTTT
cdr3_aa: CASSLGAGGSGELFF